These T cell receptor beta chains were read from a single sample in a study of blood T cell repertoires in COVID-19. TCRdb keeps only in-frame clones here, not all; method: immunoSEQ multiplex PCR. The table lists roughly 250,000 clones, more than 60% of them singletons. Sequencing was done on a sample of peripheral blood. These receptors were obtained from a middle-aged woman with active or convalescent COVID-19. Both conserved end residues are part of each CDR3. Each record gives: clone size, D gene, J gene, V gene, CDR3 protein, CDR3 DNA. D genes are given only for firm matches. Expanded clones are given a class, and other clones once, few, many or no size at all.

clone size: few
D gene: NA
J gene: TRBJ1-3
V gene: TRBV7-2
CDR3 protein: CASSLVQGSANTIYF
CDR3 DNA: TGTGCCAGCAGCTTAGTACAGGGATCCGCGAACACCATATATTTT

clone size: NA
D gene: TRBD2
J gene: TRBJ2-1
V gene: TRBV7-9
CDR3 protein: CASSLPQRGDNEQFF
CDR3 DNA: TGTGCCAGCAGCTTACCGCAGCGGGGAGACAATGAGCAGTTCTTC

clone size: NA
D gene: NA
J gene: TRBJ1-1
V gene: TRBV28
CDR3 protein: CATLTANTEAFF
CDR3 DNA: TGTGCCACCTTGACAGCGAACACTGAAGCTTTCTTT

clone size: NA
D gene: TRBD2
J gene: TRBJ2-5
V gene: TRBV29-1
CDR3 protein: CSVEPLASGVGETQYF
CDR3 DNA: TGCAGCGTTGAACCCCTAGCTAGCGGGGTCGGGGAGACCCAGTACTTC

clone size: NA
D gene: TRBD1
J gene: TRBJ2-2
V gene: TRBV3-1/TRBV3-2
CDR3 protein: CASSPIDRADGELFF
CDR3 DNA: TGTGCCAGCAGCCCAATAGACAGGGCCGACGGGGAGCTGTTTTTT

clone size: NA
D gene: NA
J gene: TRBJ1-5
V gene: TRBV16
CDR3 protein: CASSQFRAEQPQHF
CDR3 DNA: TGTGCCAGCAGCCAATTCAGGGCTGAACAGCCCCAGCATTTT

clone size: NA
D gene: NA
J gene: TRBJ1-6
V gene: TRBV6-6
CDR3 protein: CASSYGQKYSPLHF
CDR3 DNA: TGTGCCAGCAGTTACGGTCAGAAGTATTCACCCCTCCACTTT

clone size: NA
D gene: TRBD2
J gene: TRBJ2-3
V gene: TRBV9
CDR3 protein: CASSVGGLAVDTQYF
CDR3 DNA: TGTGCCAGCAGCGTAGGGGGACTAGCTGTGGATACGCAGTATTTT

clone size: NA
D gene: NA
J gene: TRBJ2-1
V gene: TRBV6-5
CDR3 protein: CASSTQGGNEQFF
CDR3 DNA: TGTGCCAGCAGTACCCAGGGGGGCAATGAGCAGTTCTTC

clone size: NA
D gene: TRBD1
J gene: TRBJ1-1
V gene: TRBV19
CDR3 protein: CASSIQRQGWNTEAFF
CDR3 DNA: TGTGCCAGTAGTATACAGAGACAGGGCTGGAACACTGAAGCTTTCTTT

clone size: NA
D gene: TRBD2
J gene: TRBJ2-4
V gene: TRBV9
CDR3 protein: CASSVGEGPLSKNIQYF
CDR3 DNA: TGTGCCAGCAGCGTAGGGGAGGGCCCTCTCAGCAAAAACATTCAGTACTTC

clone size: NA
D gene: NA
J gene: TRBJ2-2
V gene: TRBV14
CDR3 protein: CASSRHPGSNTGELFF
CDR3 DNA: TGTGCCAGCAGCCGACACCCAGGGTCGAACACCGGGGAGCTGTTTTTT

clone size: NA
D gene: NA
J gene: TRBJ1-5
V gene: TRBV6-6
CDR3 protein: CASSTTGSNQPQHF
CDR3 DNA: TGTGCCAGCAGTACGACAGGCAGCAATCAGCCCCAGCATTTT

clone size: few
D gene: NA
J gene: TRBJ2-7
V gene: TRBV28
CDR3 protein: CASTDREYEQYF
CDR3 DNA: TGTGCCAGCACAGACAGAGAGTACGAGCAGTACTTC

clone size: NA
D gene: TRBD1
J gene: TRBJ1-2
V gene: TRBV28
CDR3 protein: CASSLWTTGKSYGYTF
CDR3 DNA: TGTGCCAGCAGTTTATGGACGACAGGGAAATCATATGGCTACACCTTC

clone size: NA
D gene: NA
J gene: TRBJ1-2
V gene: TRBV6-5
CDR3 protein: CASSVDGQGIFGYTF
CDR3 DNA: TGTGCCAGCAGCGTGGATGGGCAGGGTATATTTGGCTACACCTTC

clone size: NA
D gene: NA
J gene: TRBJ1-1
V gene: TRBV12-3/TRBV12-4
CDR3 protein: CASSFGREAFF
CDR3 DNA: TGTGCCAGCAGTTTCGGCAGGGAAGCTTTCTTT

clone size: NA
D gene: TRBD1
J gene: TRBJ1-2
V gene: TRBV7-9
CDR3 protein: CASSWDSTNYGYTF
CDR3 DNA: TGTGCCAGCAGCTGGGACAGCACTAACTATGGCTACACCTTC

clone size: NA
D gene: NA
J gene: TRBJ2-7
V gene: TRBV25-1
CDR3 protein: CASSEPLSYEQYF
CDR3 DNA: TGTGCCAGCAGTGAGCCACTATCCTACGAGCAGTACTTC

clone size: NA
D gene: TRBD1
J gene: TRBJ1-1
V gene: TRBV29-1
CDR3 protein: CSAAGTGAVTEAFF
CDR3 DNA: TGCAGCGCCGCCGGAACAGGGGCGGTTACTGAAGCTTTCTTT

clone size: NA
D gene: NA
J gene: TRBJ1-1
V gene: TRBV11-2
CDR3 protein: CASSLVRGSGGAFF
CDR3 DNA: TGTGCCAGCAGCTTAGTGCGGGGTTCTGGGGGAGCTTTCTTT

clone size: NA
D gene: TRBD1
J gene: TRBJ2-2
V gene: TRBV6-5
CDR3 protein: CASSYNEQGKNGELFF
CDR3 DNA: TGTGCCAGCAGTTACAACGAACAGGGGAAGAACGGGGAGCTGTTTTTT

clone size: few
D gene: NA
J gene: TRBJ2-7
V gene: TRBV14
CDR3 protein: CASSQDRKRDSYEQYF
CDR3 DNA: TGTGCCAGCAGCCAAGACCGGAAACGGGATTCCTACGAGCAGTACTTC

clone size: NA
D gene: NA
J gene: TRBJ1-5
V gene: TRBV12-3/TRBV12-4
CDR3 protein: CASNGGSNQPQHF
CDR3 DNA: TGTGCCAGCAACGGCGGGAGCAATCAGCCCCAGCATTTT

clone size: NA
D gene: NA
J gene: TRBJ2-7
V gene: TRBV5-1
CDR3 protein: CASSLVPGGGEQYF
CDR3 DNA: TGCGCCAGCAGCTTGGTTCCAGGTGGGGGGGAGCAGTACTTC

clone size: NA
D gene: TRBD2
J gene: TRBJ2-5
V gene: TRBV20-1
CDR3 protein: CSASIRVRGGARETQYF
CDR3 DNA: TGCAGTGCTAGTATAAGGGTTCGCGGGGGAGCCCGGGAGACCCAGTACTTC

clone size: NA
D gene: TRBD2
J gene: TRBJ2-5
V gene: TRBV11-2
CDR3 protein: CASSWGGTRQETQYF
CDR3 DNA: TGTGCCAGCAGCTGGGGGGGGACGCGCCAAGAGACCCAGTACTTC

clone size: NA
D gene: NA
J gene: TRBJ1-1
V gene: TRBV7-8
CDR3 protein: CASSTGTANTEAFF
CDR3 DNA: TGTGCCAGCAGCACAGGGACGGCTAACACTGAAGCTTTCTTT

clone size: NA
D gene: NA
J gene: TRBJ1-3
V gene: TRBV5-5
CDR3 protein: CASSSFSGNTIYF
CDR3 DNA: TGTGCCAGCAGCTCCTTCTCTGGAAACACCATATATTTT

clone size: NA
D gene: NA
J gene: TRBJ1-2
V gene: TRBV3-1/TRBV3-2
CDR3 protein: CASSHTVTVVEGYTF
CDR3 DNA: TGTGCCAGCAGCCATACCGTTACGGTGGTTGAGGGCTACACCTTC

clone size: few
D gene: NA
J gene: TRBJ2-7
V gene: TRBV11-3
CDR3 protein: CASSFNSLDEQYF
CDR3 DNA: TGTGCCAGCAGCTTCAACTCGTTGGACGAGCAGTACTTC

clone size: NA
D gene: NA
J gene: TRBJ1-6
V gene: TRBV28
CDR3 protein: CASSLDSNSPLHF
CDR3 DNA: TGTGCCAGCAGTTTGGACAGTAATTCACCCCTCCACTTT

clone size: NA
D gene: NA
J gene: TRBJ1-5
V gene: TRBV28
CDR3 protein: CASSGQSNNQPQHF
CDR3 DNA: TGTGCCAGCAGCGGACAGTCAAATAATCAGCCCCAGCATTTT

clone size: NA
D gene: TRBD1
J gene: TRBJ2-1
V gene: TRBV27
CDR3 protein: CASRVQGARNEQFF
CDR3 DNA: TGTGCCAGCAGGGTACAGGGGGCTCGCAATGAGCAGTTCTTC

clone size: NA
D gene: NA
J gene: TRBJ2-3
V gene: TRBV5-5
CDR3 protein: CASSLPGTDTQYF
CDR3 DNA: TGTGCCAGCAGCTTGCCAGGGACAGATACGCAGTATTTT

clone size: NA
D gene: NA
J gene: TRBJ2-2
V gene: TRBV5-6
CDR3 protein: CASSLVNLRDTGELFF
CDR3 DNA: TGTGCCAGCAGCTTGGTCAACCTGAGGGACACCGGGGAGCTGTTTTTT

clone size: once
D gene: NA
J gene: TRBJ1-6
V gene: TRBV15
CDR3 protein: CATSRRQSVYNSPLHF
CDR3 DNA: TGTGCCACCAGCCGAAGACAGTCGGTCTATAATTCACCCCTCCACTTT

clone size: NA
D gene: TRBD1
J gene: TRBJ1-2
V gene: TRBV28
CDR3 protein: CASSPPGQTTNYGYTF
CDR3 DNA: TGTGCCAGCAGCCCACCGGGACAGACGACTAACTATGGCTACACCTTC

clone size: NA
D gene: NA
J gene: TRBJ2-7
V gene: TRBV10-1
CDR3 protein: CASSEAQSYEQYF
CDR3 DNA: TGCGCCAGCAGTGAGGCACAATCCTACGAGCAGTACTTC

clone size: NA
D gene: TRBD1
J gene: TRBJ2-5
V gene: TRBV5-1
CDR3 protein: CASSLAGGQETQYF
CDR3 DNA: TGCGCCAGCAGCTTAGCAGGGGGCCAAGAGACCCAGTACTTC

clone size: NA
D gene: TRBD2
J gene: TRBJ2-7
V gene: TRBV19
CDR3 protein: CASSIGLAAYEQYF
CDR3 DNA: TGTGCCAGTAGTATAGGGCTAGCGGCCTACGAGCAGTACTTC

clone size: few
D gene: TRBD2
J gene: TRBJ2-7
V gene: TRBV11-1
CDR3 protein: CASSPTSGVYEQYF
CDR3 DNA: TGTGCCAGCAGCCCGACTAGCGGGGTCTACGAGCAGTACTTC